A selection of T cell receptor beta chains follows, all from one sample in a study of glioma-infiltrating T cells after dendritic cell vaccination. Repertoires were generated with immunoSEQ multiplex PCR, while TCRdb's copy carries only in-frame clones and drops some. The top ten hold under 2.5% of the sample, which has about 32,000 clones, 90% to 95% seen once. Sample: blood, taken before dendritic cell vaccination. Receptors were obtained from a human donor with glioblastoma. The CDR3 runs from the conserved cysteine through the conserved F or W. The D gene is left open where the match is weak. Clone sizes are given selectively: once, few, many, or a class where the clone is expanded.

v_gene: TRBV5-1
j_gene: TRBJ1-4
d_gene: .
abundance: .
CDR3aa: CASSLPTTSATNEKLFF
CDR3nt: TGCGCCAGCAGCTTGCCCACGACAAGTGCAACTAATGAAAAACTGTTTTTT

v_gene: TRBV6-5
j_gene: TRBJ1-4
d_gene: .
abundance: .
CDR3aa: CASSYLASNEKLFF
CDR3nt: TGTGCCAGCAGTTACCTGGCCTCTAATGAAAAACTGTTTTTT

v_gene: TRBV19
j_gene: TRBJ1-1
d_gene: TRBD1
abundance: .
CDR3aa: CASSAGQGNTEAFF
CDR3nt: TGTGCCAGTAGTGCGGGACAGGGGAACACTGAAGCTTTCTTT

v_gene: TRBV29-1
j_gene: TRBJ1-4
d_gene: .
abundance: .
CDR3aa: CSVEPRGEPKGKLFF
CDR3nt: TGCAGCGTTGAACCCCGGGGAGAGCCAAAAGGAAAACTGTTTTTT

v_gene: TRBV6-1
j_gene: TRBJ1-2
d_gene: TRBD1
abundance: .
CDR3aa: CASSRQGDGYTF
CDR3nt: TGTGCCAGCAGTCGACAGGGAGATGGCTACACCTTC

v_gene: TRBV11-2
j_gene: TRBJ2-2
d_gene: .
abundance: .
CDR3aa: CASRSPSFPGELFF
CDR3nt: TGTGCCAGCAGATCCCCTAGTTTCCCCGGGGAGCTGTTTTTT

v_gene: TRBV2
j_gene: TRBJ2-3
d_gene: TRBD2
abundance: .
CDR3aa: CASSVRAGRTDTQYF
CDR3nt: TGTGCCAGCAGTGTGAGAGCGGGACGCACAGATACGCAGTATTTT

v_gene: TRBV2
j_gene: TRBJ1-2
d_gene: .
abundance: .
CDR3aa: CASRAVTDIDGYTF
CDR3nt: TGTGCCAGCAGAGCTGTGACAGATATAGATGGCTACACCTTC

v_gene: TRBV2
j_gene: TRBJ1-1
d_gene: TRBD1
abundance: .
CDR3aa: CASSHKQGAGTEAFF
CDR3nt: TGTGCCAGCAGCCATAAACAGGGGGCGGGGACTGAAGCTTTCTTT

v_gene: TRBV6-4
j_gene: TRBJ2-3
d_gene: .
abundance: .
CDR3aa: CASSEVESHTQYF
CDR3nt: TGTGCCAGCAGTGAGGTGGAGTCCCATACGCAGTATTTT

v_gene: TRBV5-4
j_gene: TRBJ1-3
d_gene: TRBD1
abundance: .
CDR3aa: CASSLDTGGRNTIYF
CDR3nt: TGTGCCAGCAGCTTGGATACAGGGGGCCGAAACACCATATATTTT

v_gene: TRBV9
j_gene: TRBJ1-2
d_gene: .
abundance: .
CDR3aa: CASSVGPIPLYGYTF
CDR3nt: TGTGCCAGCAGCGTAGGCCCAATACCACTCTATGGCTACACCTTC

v_gene: TRBV6-5
j_gene: TRBJ2-3
d_gene: .
abundance: .
CDR3aa: CASKTSGGGADTQYF
CDR3nt: TGTGCCAGCAAAACTAGTGGAGGGGGCGCGGATACGCAGTATTTT

v_gene: TRBV5-1
j_gene: TRBJ2-3
d_gene: TRBD2
abundance: .
CDR3aa: CASSRSGGEDTQYF
CDR3nt: TGCGCCAGCAGCAGGAGCGGGGGGGAAGATACGCAGTATTTT

v_gene: TRBV5-1
j_gene: TRBJ2-2
d_gene: .
abundance: .
CDR3aa: CASSSNGQSNTGELFF
CDR3nt: TGCGCCAGCAGCTCAAATGGACAGTCCAACACCGGGGAGCTGTTTTTT

v_gene: TRBV5-6
j_gene: TRBJ1-1
d_gene: TRBD1
abundance: .
CDR3aa: CASSRGTGAPTEAFF
CDR3nt: TGTGCCAGCAGCAGGGGGACAGGGGCCCCCACTGAAGCTTTCTTT

v_gene: TRBV9
j_gene: TRBJ2-6
d_gene: .
abundance: .
CDR3aa: CASSNQGFSGANVLTF
CDR3nt: TGTGCCAGCAGCAACCAGGGTTTCTCGGGGGCCAACGTCCTGACTTTC

v_gene: TRBV10-3
j_gene: TRBJ2-2
d_gene: TRBD2
abundance: .
CDR3aa: CAIRRLAGTTGELFF
CDR3nt: TGTGCCATCAGGCGGCTAGCGGGGACCACCGGGGAGCTGTTTTTT

v_gene: TRBV25-1
j_gene: TRBJ2-1
d_gene: TRBD2
abundance: .
CDR3aa: CASSEGDSGGEKQFF
CDR3nt: TGTGCCAGCAGTGAAGGGGATAGCGGGGGGGAGAAACAGTTCTTC

v_gene: TRBV7-2
j_gene: TRBJ2-7
d_gene: .
abundance: .
CDR3aa: CASRLAGVPYEQYF
CDR3nt: TGTGCCAGCAGACTAGCTGGGGTGCCCTACGAGCAGTACTTC

v_gene: TRBV5-1
j_gene: TRBJ2-5
d_gene: TRBD1
abundance: once
CDR3aa: CASRGTEQETQYF
CDR3nt: TGCGCCAGCAGAGGGACAGAACAAGAGACCCAGTACTTC

v_gene: TRBV6-1
j_gene: TRBJ1-6
d_gene: .
abundance: .
CDR3aa: CASTTTDQNSPLHF
CDR3nt: TGTGCCAGTACAACGACAGACCAAAATTCACCCCTCCACTTT

v_gene: TRBV5-4
j_gene: TRBJ1-6
d_gene: TRBD1
abundance: once
CDR3aa: CASSSPGQDNSPLHF
CDR3nt: TGTGCCAGCAGCAGTCCGGGACAGGATAATTCCCCCCTCCACTTT

v_gene: TRBV6-5
j_gene: TRBJ1-5
d_gene: .
abundance: .
CDR3aa: CASSTRGFNQPQHF
CDR3nt: TGTGCCAGCAGTACCAGGGGTTTCAATCAGCCCCAGCATTTT

v_gene: TRBV4-1
j_gene: TRBJ1-5
d_gene: .
abundance: .
CDR3aa: CASSRSWGSSNQPQHF
CDR3nt: TGCGCCAGCAGCCGATCCTGGGGCAGTAGCAATCAGCCCCAGCATTTT

v_gene: TRBV4-1
j_gene: TRBJ2-7
d_gene: TRBD1
abundance: .
CDR3aa: CASSQVDRASYEQYF
CDR3nt: TGCGCCAGCAGCCAGGTTGACAGGGCCTCCTACGAGCAGTACTTC